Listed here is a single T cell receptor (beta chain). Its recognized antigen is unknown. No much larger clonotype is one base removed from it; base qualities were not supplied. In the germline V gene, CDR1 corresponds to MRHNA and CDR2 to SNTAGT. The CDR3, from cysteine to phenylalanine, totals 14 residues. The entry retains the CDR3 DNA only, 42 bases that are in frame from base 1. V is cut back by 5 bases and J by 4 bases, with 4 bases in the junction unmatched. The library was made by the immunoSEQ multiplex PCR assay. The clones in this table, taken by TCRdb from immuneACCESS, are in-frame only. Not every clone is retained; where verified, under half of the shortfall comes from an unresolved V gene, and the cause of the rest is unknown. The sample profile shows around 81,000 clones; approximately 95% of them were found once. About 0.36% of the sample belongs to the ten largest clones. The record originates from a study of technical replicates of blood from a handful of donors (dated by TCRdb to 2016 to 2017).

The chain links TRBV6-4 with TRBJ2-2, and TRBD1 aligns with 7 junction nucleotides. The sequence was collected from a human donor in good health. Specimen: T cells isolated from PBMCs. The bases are TGTGCCAGCAGTTATTACAGGGGCACCGGGGAGCTGTTTTTT. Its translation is CASSYYRGTGELFF.